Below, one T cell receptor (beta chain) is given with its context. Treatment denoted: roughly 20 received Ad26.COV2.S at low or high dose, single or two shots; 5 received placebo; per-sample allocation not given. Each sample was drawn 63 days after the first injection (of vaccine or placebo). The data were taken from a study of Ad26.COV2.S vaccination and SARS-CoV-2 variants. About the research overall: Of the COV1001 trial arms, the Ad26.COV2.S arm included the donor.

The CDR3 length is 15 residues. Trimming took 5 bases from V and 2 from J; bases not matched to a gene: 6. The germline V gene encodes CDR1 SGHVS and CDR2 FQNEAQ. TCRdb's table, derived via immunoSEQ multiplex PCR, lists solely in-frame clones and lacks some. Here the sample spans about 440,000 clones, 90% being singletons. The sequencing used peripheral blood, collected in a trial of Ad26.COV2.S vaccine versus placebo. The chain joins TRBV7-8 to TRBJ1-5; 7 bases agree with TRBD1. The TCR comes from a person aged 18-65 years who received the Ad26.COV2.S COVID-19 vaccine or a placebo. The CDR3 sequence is CASSGHRGGNQPQHF. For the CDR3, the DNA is TGTGCCAGCAGCGGCCACAGGGGAGGCAATCAGCCCCAGCATTTT.